Below, 20 T cell receptor beta chains from the same sample are listed, as sequenced in a study of cytomegalovirus exposure and HLA in healthy donors. Both 60 Vbeta primers and 13 Jbeta primers went into the PCR. Profiled with immunoSEQ multiplex PCR; TCRdb holds only in-frame clones, not every one. This table has about 130,000 clones, under 85% appearing once. Source material: PBMCs. These receptors were obtained from a woman aged 45-65 years in good health and CMV-seropositive.

The chain recombines TRBV6-5 with TRBJ1-2, with 10 bases fitting TRBD1. The V gene's germline CDR1 is MNHEY and CDR2 SVGAGI. J gave up 3 bases and V 6 bases, and 4 bases lay outside the gene matches. CDR3 length equals 14 residues. CDR3 amino acids: CASSLGQGDYGYTF. CDR3 coding DNA: TGTGCCAGCAGCCTAGGACAGGGGGACTATGGCTACACCTTC.

The rearrangement links TRBV27 to TRBJ2-1; the D gene is possibly TRBD1 (6 bases). This CDR3 has 14 amino acids. The V gene's germline CDR1 is MNHEY and CDR2 SMNVEV (reference sequence). Trimming pared 6 bases from V and 1 base from J, leaving 10 bases between. The CDR3 region is CASRRTGSYNEQFF. The CDR3 DNA reads TGTGCCAGCAGGCGAACAGGGTCCTACAATGAGCAGTTCTTC.

For the CDR3, the DNA is TGTGCCAGTAGCCTCACAGATACGCAGTATTTT. It translates to CASSLTDTQYF. This chain uses TRBV19 with TRBJ2-3; no clear D gene. The CDR3 has 11 residues. Looked up from germline, CDR1 is LNHDA and CDR2 is SQIVND (reference sequence). Trimming stripped 6 bases from V and 2 bases from J, with 3 bases between.

This chain connects TRBV19 to TRBJ2-1, with TRBD1 matching over 9 bases. V trimming: 2 bases; J trimming: 6 bases; junction bases outside the gene matches: 5. The CDR3 totals 15 residues. The germline V gene has CDR1 LNHDA and CDR2 SQIVND (reference sequence). The chain's CDR3 is CASSIKGQGSNEQFF. The DNA for the CDR3 is TGTGCCAGTAGTATAAAGGGACAGGGAAGCAATGAGCAGTTCTTC.

V gene TRBV19 combines with J gene TRBJ1-2; tentative D call: TRBD1 (6 bases). Germline CDR1 reads LNHDA; CDR2 reads SQIVND (reference sequence). The germline V and J ends were trimmed by 6 bases and 7 bases, with 18 bases remaining between them. There are 14 residues in the CDR3. The CDR3 bases are TGTGCCAGTAGACCCGACCCACAGGGCGGTGGCTACACCTTC. Translation: CASRPDPQGGGYTF.

This clone was seen a few times. The V gene is TRBV9, the J gene TRBJ2-3; D remains unclear. Germline V gene data show CDR1 as SGDLS and CDR2 as YYNGEE. The V end was cut by 4 bases, the J end by 2 bases, with 11 bases between. The CDR3 spans 14 residues. The DNA for the CDR3 is TGTGCCAGCAGCCTCGACTCTTCCACAGATACGCAGTATTTT. Translated, it gives CASSLDSSTDTQYF.

This rearrangement joins TRBV7-2 to TRBJ2-7; D might be TRBD1 (5 bases). V lost 1 base and J 3 bases, leaving 10 bases between the germline ends. Germline loops: CDR1 SGHTA, CDR2 FQGNSA. This CDR3 is built from 14 residues. CDR3 in amino acids: CASSLVRGNYEQYF. The CDR3 DNA follows: TGTGCCAGCAGCTTAGTTAGGGGAAACTACGAGCAGTACTTC.

This clone showed up just once. A far more abundant clone sits one base away, making this likely a read error. J is TRBJ2-7 and V is TRBV5-3, with 7 nucleotides matching TRBD1. TRBV5-3 falls under the ORF class, with uncertain function. The CDR3 extends over 13 amino acids. The J segment lost 2 bases and the V segment lost 4 bases, leaving 3 bases of the junction unmatched. CDR3 protein: CARSPGTAYEQYF. CDR3 DNA sequence: TGTGCCAGAAGCCCCGGGACAGCCTACGAGCAGTACTTC.

The chain employs TRBV11-2 and TRBJ2-1; TRBD2 aligns across 9 bases. J gave up 9 bases and V 0 bases, and 6 bases lay outside the gene matches. This CDR3 spans 15 amino acids. Germline CDR1 is SGHAT and CDR2 is FQNNGV. The CDR3 sequence is CASSLDSGGAREQFF. CDR3 coding DNA: TGTGCCAGCAGCTTAGATAGCGGGGGAGCGCGTGAGCAGTTCTTC.

The sample holds a few counts of this clone. This rearrangement joins TRBV18 to TRBJ1-4; 7 positions agree with TRBD1. With V trimmed by 3 bases and J by 3 bases, 1 base remained unmatched. The CDR3 sequence is 14 residues long. Germline V gives CDR1 KGHSH, CDR2 LQKENI. The CDR3 coding sequence is TGTGCCAGCTCACCCGGGACAGCTAATGAAAAACTGTTTTTT. The encoded protein is CASSPGTANEKLFF.

The chain has TRBV7-9 and TRBJ1-3; 8 nucleotides line up with TRBD1. The germline V gene has CDR1 SEHNR and CDR2 FQNEAQ (reference sequence). V dropped 3 bases and J dropped 7; count of bases not matched to a gene: 8. This CDR3 region has 15 residues. This chain's CDR3 is CASSFSTGEWNTIYF. CDR3 DNA: TGTGCCAGCAGCTTTTCGACAGGGGAGTGGAACACCATATATTTT.

The V and J genes are TRBV2 and TRBJ2-5; unclear D gene. The J call is uncertain, as TRBJ2-7 better fits the DNA end. Germline V CDR1 and CDR2: SNHLY, FYNNEI. The CDR3 has 13 amino acids. The CDR3 DNA follows: TGTGCCAGCAGTTACGCGCGCTCCTACGAGCAGTACTTC. This codes for CASSYARSYEQYF.

This clone came up once. The V and J genes are TRBV6-5 and TRBJ2-5; the match to TRBD1 covers 9 bases. With V trimmed by 5 bases and J by 5 bases, 9 bases remained unmatched. The CDR3 runs 15 residues. Looked up from germline, CDR1 is MNHEY and CDR2 is SVGAGI. CDR3 sequence reads: CASSRGQGLLETQYF. The CDR3 DNA sequence: TGTGCCAGCAGTAGAGGACAGGGGCTTTTGGAGACCCAGTACTTC.

This chain links TRBV19 with TRBJ1-1; D remains unclear. The CDR3 covers 14 residues. Germline V gives CDR1 LNHDA, CDR2 SQIVND (reference sequence). Trimming removed 1 base from V and 2 bases from J, with 8 bases in between. CDR3 region: CASSIGHINTEAFF. CDR3 coding DNA: TGTGCCAGTAGTATAGGACACATCAACACTGAAGCTTTCTTT.

The genes are TRBV7-9 and TRBJ2-2; 10 bases match TRBD1. Germline loops: CDR1 SEHNR, CDR2 FQNEAQ (reference sequence). The length of the CDR3 is 16 residues. V was clipped by 5 bases and J by 6 bases; unmatched bases: 9. CDR3 protein: CASSRQGATDPGELFF. CDR3 DNA: TGTGCCAGCAGCCGACAGGGGGCAACGGACCCCGGGGAGCTGTTTTTT.

V is TRBV7-9 and J is TRBJ1-2, with 9 bases aligning to TRBD1. CDR1 and CDR2 from the germline V gene are SEHNR and FQNEAQ (reference sequence). V lost 2 bases and J lost 7; bases outside the gene matches: 5. The CDR3 is 14 amino acids. CDR3 sequence (DNA): TGTGCCAGCAGCTTAAACAGGGGGCCTCGTGGCTACACCTTC. This codes for CASSLNRGPRGYTF.

This clone turned up a few times. This rearrangement joins TRBV6-6 to TRBJ2-1; 8 positions match TRBD2. V shed 4 bases, J shed 6 bases, and the junction held 11 bases outside the gene matches. CDR3 size: 16 residues. Germline V gives CDR1 MNHNY, CDR2 SVGAGI (reference sequence). CDR3 region: CASSFSGGPIPNEQFF. CDR3 nucleotides: TGTGCCAGCAGTTTCTCGGGGGGGCCGATTCCCAATGAGCAGTTCTTC.

CDR3 sequence reads: CASSYSVGELFF. For the CDR3, the DNA is TGTGCCAGCAGCTACAGTGTCGGGGAGCTGTTTTTT. The chain employs TRBV7-8 and TRBJ2-2; no definite D call. V was shortened by 4 bases and J by 7 bases, with 7 bases between the two germline ends. The CDR3 contains 12 residues. Germline values: CDR1 SGHVS, CDR2 FQNEAQ.

V is TRBV2 and J is TRBJ1-2, with 7 nucleotides matching TRBD1. The germline CDR1 and CDR2 sequences are SNHLY and FYNNEI. There are 16 residues in the CDR3. The V and J ends lost 4 bases and 2 bases, in that order; junction bases with no gene match: 10. CDR3 sequence reads: CASSVETGPSNYGYTF. CDR3 nucleotides: TGTGCCAGCAGTGTAGAGACAGGGCCCTCCAACTATGGCTACACCTTC.

The count of this clone is one. The CDR3 DNA reads as TGTGCCAGCCTGGCGCAGTGGAGCTCCTACAATGAGCAGTTCTTC. Protein: CASLAQWSSYNEQFF. This chain links TRBV6-1 with TRBJ2-1; D gene uncertain. V lost 8 bases, J lost 0 bases, and 14 bases lay in between. The CDR3 covers 15 residues. The germline gives CDR1 MNHNS, CDR2 SASEGT.